This TCR beta chain comes out of a study of blood T cell repertoires in COVID-19. As for the study in general: PBMCs, B-cell-depleted T cells, or T cells were the source of the cDNA or gDNA that made up the material.

Sequencing used immunoSEQ multiplex PCR; TCRdb keeps in-frame clones, though not all of them. The data contain fewer than 300,000 clones, roughly 90% of them singletons. The germline V gene has CDR1 SQVTM and CDR2 ANQGSEA. The CDR3 extends over 12 amino acids. V lost 5 bases and J lost 5, with 12 bases in between. The receptor comes from a man aged 40-49 years who had recovered from COVID-19. The rearrangement joins TRBV29-1 to TRBJ2-5, with a tentative D call TRBD2 (6 bases). The sequenced sample consisted of PBMCs or T cells enriched from blood (not recorded which). The CDR3 DNA reads TGCAGCGTTCCGCGGGGTGGGGAGACCCAGTACTTC. As protein: CSVPRGGETQYF.